This T cell receptor (beta chain) derives from a study of OX40 agonist ivuxolimab in advanced cancers. Study-wide background: People who had prior anti-PD-1, anti-PD-L1 or anti-CTLA-4 therapy could take part, and around 40% had some. General study results and limits: On average, a greater number of expanded clones characterised CD8+ T cells relative to CD4+. Partial responders at 0.1-3.0 mg/kg showed near-lowest clonal expansion. Clonal expansion from baseline to week 6 occurred in both CD4+ and CD8+ T cells.

On this clone itself: The antigen remains undetermined.

Measured with immunoSEQ multiplex PCR; TCRdb has only the in-frame clones, and not every one. The table shows approximately 52,000 clones, with around 80% occurring only once. In germline, CDR1 is SGHDT, CDR2 YYEEEE. The V and J ends lost 4 bases and 2 bases respectively, with 10 bases between them. There are 14 residues in the CDR3. The sample in question was CD4+ or CD8+ T cells sorted from blood, obtained in a trial of the OX40 agonist ivuxolimab. The receptor was isolated from an adult with an advanced solid tumor such as melanoma, head and neck, liver or kidney cancer. The V and J genes are TRBV5-6 and TRBJ2-1; possibly TRBD1 for D (6 bases). The CDR3 DNA sequence: TGTGCCAGCAGCAAACAGGGAACCTACAATGAGCAGTTCTTC. Amino acid sequence: CASSKQGTYNEQFF.